These T cell receptor beta chains were read from a single sample in a study of blood T cell repertoires in COVID-19. Clones were sequenced by immunoSEQ multiplex PCR, and TCRdb holds only the in-frame ones, with some missing. This table holds some 160,000 clones, roughly 90% found once. Sequences were obtained from peripheral blood. Source of these receptors: a man aged 60 to 69 with acute or convalescent COVID-19. CDR3s include the opening cysteine and the closing phenylalanine or tryptophan. The D gene is left open where the match is weak. The size of a clone is reported for some rows only, either as once, few or many, or as a class for expanded clones.

j_call: TRBJ1-2; v_call: TRBV5-1; clone_size: -; d_call: -; cdr3_nt: TGCGCCAGCAGCTTGGGGGCAGAGGGCTATGGCTACACCTTC; cdr3_aa: CASSLGAEGYGYTF
j_call: TRBJ2-5; v_call: TRBV24-1; clone_size: -; d_call: -; cdr3_nt: TGTGCCACCAGCAACGGGTCCCCGGCTCAAGAGACCCAGTACTTC; cdr3_aa: CATSNGSPAQETQYF
j_call: TRBJ2-7; v_call: TRBV2; clone_size: -; d_call: -; cdr3_nt: TGTGCCAGCAGGAGCAGGGGTGAGCAGTACTTC; cdr3_aa: CASRSRGEQYF
j_call: TRBJ1-2; v_call: TRBV4-3; clone_size: -; d_call: TRBD1; cdr3_nt: TGCGCCAGCAGCCAGACGGACAGGGTTGATGGCTACACCTTC; cdr3_aa: CASSQTDRVDGYTF
j_call: TRBJ2-1; v_call: TRBV4-1; clone_size: -; d_call: TRBD2; cdr3_nt: TGCGCCAGCAGCCAAGGGTGGCGGGGGGTTAGCTCCTACAATGAGCAGTTCTTC; cdr3_aa: CASSQGWRGVSSYNEQFF
j_call: TRBJ2-1; v_call: TRBV10-3; clone_size: few; d_call: TRBD2; cdr3_nt: TGTGCCATCAGTGAGGGTAGCGGGGGGCGATACAATGAGCAGTTCTTC; cdr3_aa: CAISEGSGGRYNEQFF
j_call: TRBJ2-1; v_call: TRBV24-1; clone_size: -; d_call: TRBD1; cdr3_nt: TGTGCCACCAGTGATACGGCTGACAGGGGGCCTCAAAATGAGCAGTTCTTC; cdr3_aa: CATSDTADRGPQNEQFF
j_call: TRBJ1-6; v_call: TRBV4-1; clone_size: once; d_call: -; cdr3_nt: TGCGCCAGCAGTGTCCTCGAGGATTCACCCCTCCACTTT; cdr3_aa: CASSVLEDSPLHF
j_call: TRBJ2-1; v_call: TRBV9; clone_size: -; d_call: -; cdr3_nt: TGTGCCAGCAGCAGGGGTTCTCTCAATGAGCAGTTCTTC; cdr3_aa: CASSRGSLNEQFF
j_call: TRBJ1-6; v_call: TRBV11-2; clone_size: few; d_call: TRBD1; cdr3_nt: TGTGCCAGCAGCTCGGACAGGAATAATTCACCCCTCCACTTT; cdr3_aa: CASSSDRNNSPLHF
j_call: TRBJ1-2; v_call: TRBV2; clone_size: -; d_call: -; cdr3_nt: TGTGCCAGCAGTAAGGGACCCGACAGGAGCTACACCTTC; cdr3_aa: CASSKGPDRSYTF
j_call: TRBJ1-1; v_call: TRBV19; clone_size: -; d_call: -; cdr3_nt: TGTGCCAGTAGTACGAGGGGGGGGTTCCAAACCGGGAACACTGAAGCTTTCTTT; cdr3_aa: CASSTRGGFQTGNTEAFF
j_call: TRBJ2-7; v_call: TRBV19; clone_size: -; d_call: TRBD1; cdr3_nt: TGTGCCAGTAGTATAGTCTTTGGGACAGGGGGCCCTGAGCAGTACTTC; cdr3_aa: CASSIVFGTGGPEQYF
j_call: TRBJ2-5; v_call: TRBV5-8; clone_size: -; d_call: -; cdr3_nt: TGTGCCAGCAGCTTGCGGGGGTTGAAAGAGACCCAGTACTTC; cdr3_aa: CASSLRGLKETQYF
j_call: TRBJ2-7; v_call: TRBV4-1; clone_size: -; d_call: TRBD1; cdr3_nt: TGCGCCAGCAGCCAAGATCCGATTGGGACAGGGGGTCGCGAGCAGTACTTC; cdr3_aa: CASSQDPIGTGGREQYF
j_call: TRBJ1-1; v_call: TRBV29-1; clone_size: once; d_call: TRBD1; cdr3_nt: TGCAGCGTTGGGGGACAGGGGAACACTGAAGCTTTCTTT; cdr3_aa: CSVGGQGNTEAFF
j_call: TRBJ2-4; v_call: TRBV3-1/TRBV3-2; clone_size: -; d_call: TRBD1; cdr3_nt: TGTGCCAGCAGCCCCGCCCCGACAGGGGCCAAAAACATTCAGTACTTC; cdr3_aa: CASSPAPTGAKNIQYF
j_call: TRBJ1-1; v_call: TRBV18; clone_size: once; d_call: TRBD1; cdr3_nt: TGTGCCAGCTCACCGGGACAGGTTCCGAACACTGAAGCTTTCTTT; cdr3_aa: CASSPGQVPNTEAFF
j_call: TRBJ1-2; v_call: TRBV12-5; clone_size: -; d_call: -; cdr3_nt: TGTGCTAGTGGTTTGGCGAGAACAGGAGCGAACTATGGCTACACCTTC; cdr3_aa: CASGLARTGANYGYTF
j_call: TRBJ2-3; v_call: TRBV5-1; clone_size: -; d_call: -; cdr3_nt: TGCGCCAGCAGCTTGGACAGGGCGGCAGATACGCAGTATTTT; cdr3_aa: CASSLDRAADTQYF
j_call: TRBJ2-7; v_call: TRBV5-1; clone_size: -; d_call: TRBD1; cdr3_nt: TGCGCCAGCAGCGCCGACAGGGACGAGCAGTACTTC; cdr3_aa: CASSADRDEQYF
j_call: TRBJ2-7; v_call: TRBV5-1; clone_size: -; d_call: TRBD2; cdr3_nt: TGCGCCAGCAGCTGGGGGGGTCTCGAGCAGTACTTC; cdr3_aa: CASSWGGLEQYF
j_call: TRBJ2-1; v_call: TRBV5-1; clone_size: -; d_call: TRBD2; cdr3_nt: TGCGCCAGCAGCTTGAGCGCTAGCGGGGGTTCCTACAATGAGCAGTTCTTC; cdr3_aa: CASSLSASGGSYNEQFF
j_call: TRBJ1-1; v_call: TRBV29-1; clone_size: -; d_call: TRBD1; cdr3_nt: TGCAGCGGTGGACAGGGGGGATACACTGAAGCTTTCTTT; cdr3_aa: CSGGQGGYTEAFF
j_call: TRBJ2-3; v_call: TRBV7-3; clone_size: -; d_call: TRBD2; cdr3_nt: TGTGCCAGCAGCTTACTAAGCGGGGCGCGCGGGAATACGCAGTATTTT; cdr3_aa: CASSLLSGARGNTQYF
j_call: TRBJ1-5; v_call: TRBV19; clone_size: once; d_call: -; cdr3_nt: TGTGCCAGTAGGCACGGGGATAGGAGCAATCAGCCCCAGCATTTT; cdr3_aa: CASRHGDRSNQPQHF
j_call: TRBJ2-6; v_call: TRBV7-3; clone_size: -; d_call: TRBD1; cdr3_nt: TGTGCCAGCAGCCTAAACCACAGGACAGGGACCCTGGGTGGGGCCAACGTCCTGACTTTC; cdr3_aa: CASSLNHRTGTLGGANVLTF
j_call: TRBJ2-7; v_call: TRBV10-1; clone_size: -; d_call: -; cdr3_nt: TGCGCCAGCAGTGACTCGCGGACAGCCCGCTCTGGGCAGTACTTC; cdr3_aa: CASSDSRTARSGQYF
j_call: TRBJ2-2; v_call: TRBV4-3; clone_size: -; d_call: -; cdr3_nt: TGCGCCAGCAGCCAATCGATAGGGGAAGCCGGGGAGCTGTTTTTT; cdr3_aa: CASSQSIGEAGELFF
j_call: TRBJ1-2; v_call: TRBV5-1; clone_size: -; d_call: -; cdr3_nt: TGCGCCAGCAGACCGCGGGGGCAGGGCAACCATGGCTACACCTTC; cdr3_aa: CASRPRGQGNHGYTF
j_call: TRBJ2-1; v_call: TRBV11-3; clone_size: -; d_call: TRBD1; cdr3_nt: TGTGCCAGCAGCTTAGAGCCGACAGGGGGCTTCTTCGGGTCCTACAATGAGCAGTTCTTC; cdr3_aa: CASSLEPTGGFFGSYNEQFF
j_call: TRBJ2-7; v_call: TRBV12-3/TRBV12-4; clone_size: -; d_call: -; cdr3_nt: TGTGCCAGCTCTCCTGAGCCCTACGAGCAGTACTTC; cdr3_aa: CASSPEPYEQYF
j_call: TRBJ1-1; v_call: TRBV4-2; clone_size: -; d_call: -; cdr3_nt: TGTGCCAGCAGCCAAGGAACAGGTCTGAACACTGAAGCTTTCTTT; cdr3_aa: CASSQGTGLNTEAFF
j_call: TRBJ2-1; v_call: TRBV19; clone_size: -; d_call: TRBD2; cdr3_nt: TGTGCAGCGGGGGGGTTGTGGGGCGATGAGCAGTTCTTC; cdr3_aa: CAAGGLWGDEQFF
j_call: TRBJ1-1; v_call: TRBV7-8; clone_size: few; d_call: -; cdr3_nt: TGTGCCAGCAGCTTAGAGCGGTCAGGTAGGGCGAACACTGAAGCTTTCTTT; cdr3_aa: CASSLERSGRANTEAFF
j_call: TRBJ2-2; v_call: TRBV28; clone_size: -; d_call: -; cdr3_nt: TGTGCCAGCAGCCAGGGGGGAACCGGGGAGCTGTTTTTT; cdr3_aa: CASSQGGTGELFF
j_call: TRBJ1-2; v_call: TRBV27; clone_size: -; d_call: TRBD1; cdr3_nt: TGTGCCAGCAGCTACCCCGGGACAGGGAATGGCTACACCTTC; cdr3_aa: CASSYPGTGNGYTF
j_call: TRBJ1-2; v_call: TRBV7-9; clone_size: -; d_call: TRBD1; cdr3_nt: TGTGCCAGCAGCCCGGGACAGGGGAACGGCTACACCTTC; cdr3_aa: CASSPGQGNGYTF
j_call: TRBJ1-1; v_call: TRBV19; clone_size: -; d_call: -; cdr3_nt: TGTGCCAGTAGATCCTACCAGGGGACGAACACTGAAGCTTTCTTT; cdr3_aa: CASRSYQGTNTEAFF
j_call: TRBJ2-4; v_call: TRBV5-4; clone_size: -; d_call: -; cdr3_nt: TGTGCCAGCGGGGTCGGGCGGGCAGCCAAAAACATTCAGTACTTC; cdr3_aa: CASGVGRAAKNIQYF
j_call: TRBJ1-2; v_call: TRBV30; clone_size: -; d_call: -; cdr3_nt: TGTGCCTGGATATTTGGGGCCGGTTCGAAGGTCGATGGCTACACCTTC; cdr3_aa: CAWIFGAGSKVDGYTF
j_call: TRBJ1-6; v_call: TRBV18; clone_size: -; d_call: -; cdr3_nt: TGTGCCAGCTCACCGAGGGAATATAATTCACCCCTCCACTTT; cdr3_aa: CASSPREYNSPLHF
j_call: TRBJ2-6; v_call: TRBV18; clone_size: -; d_call: TRBD1; cdr3_nt: TGTGCCAGCTCACCGGACAGGGTTGGGGCCAACGTCCTGACTTTC; cdr3_aa: CASSPDRVGANVLTF
j_call: TRBJ1-1; v_call: TRBV19; clone_size: -; d_call: TRBD1; cdr3_nt: TGTGCCAGTAGTATAGGAGGGACAGGGGGGTTCACTGAAGCTTTCTTT; cdr3_aa: CASSIGGTGGFTEAFF
j_call: TRBJ1-1; v_call: TRBV27; clone_size: -; d_call: -; cdr3_nt: TGTGCCAGCAGTTTATCGTGGGCAGGGGTAGGGGACACTGAAGCTTTCTTT; cdr3_aa: CASSLSWAGVGDTEAFF
j_call: TRBJ1-6; v_call: TRBV9; clone_size: few; d_call: -; cdr3_nt: TGTGCCAGCAGTGCCTCGGGTTCTCGGCGTAATTCACCCCTCCACTTT; cdr3_aa: CASSASGSRRNSPLHF
j_call: TRBJ1-1; v_call: TRBV11-2; clone_size: -; d_call: -; cdr3_nt: TGTGCCAGCGGCTTAGCAGGGGTGAACACTGAAGCTTTCTTT; cdr3_aa: CASGLAGVNTEAFF
j_call: TRBJ1-2; v_call: TRBV6-5; clone_size: -; d_call: TRBD1; cdr3_nt: TGTGCCAGCACCGCGACCGGGACAGGGTACTATGGCTACACCTTC; cdr3_aa: CASTATGTGYYGYTF